A single sample gave rise to the 9 T cell receptor beta chains below, sequenced in a study of T-cell reconstitution after alpha-beta-depleted transplantation in children. Unique molecular identifiers were built into the TCRbeta library. Via MiXCR, TCRdb re-called the PCR reads, giving one row per CDR3 protein. The sample holds 490,000 or so distinct CDR3 sequences, 12% seen once. The sequenced sample was PBMCs from the stem cell graft donor, obtained from the stem cell graft. Source of these receptors: a human donor who donated a stem cell graft to a child with combined immunodeficiency.

This sequence joins TRBV12-3 or TRBV12-4 and TRBJ2-2; 11 positions match TRBD1. V shed 6 bases and J 4 bases; nucleotides not matched to a gene: 7. This CDR3 has 16 amino acids. In DNA form, the CDR3 reads TGTGCCAGCAGCCCGAAGGGGACAGGGGGCACCGGGGAGCTGTTTTTT. Its translation: CASSPKGTGGTGELFF.

In this sample, this clonotype turned up a few times. The chain carries TRBV12-3 or TRBV12-4 and TRBJ2-2, with D uncertain. This CDR3 comprises 15 residues. V was clipped by 6 bases and J by 1 base, with 12 bases between them. This CDR3 is CASRFGVVNTGELFF. CDR3 in DNA: TGTGCCAGCAGGTTTGGTGTTGTGAACACCGGGGAGCTGTTTTTT.

This clonotype was seen ten or more times. This rearrangement joins TRBV12-3 or TRBV12-4 to TRBJ2-7, with a weak D call TRBD1 (5 bases). CDR3 length equals 13 residues. V dropped 6 bases and J dropped 4 bases, with 13 bases sitting between them. CDR3 region: CASSWTSEYEQYF. DNA for the CDR3: TGTGCCAGCAGCTGGACATCGGAGTACGAGCAGTACTTC.

This clonotype was recorded many times. V gene TRBV13 combines with J gene TRBJ2-1; D perhaps matches TRBD2 (6 bases). Germline V gene data show CDR1 as PRHDT and CDR2 as FYEKMQ (reference sequence). V lost 7 bases and J 9 bases, leaving 25 bases between the germline ends. The CDR3 is made up of 16 amino acids. CDR3 region: CASTLFGPPLGGEQFF. The CDR3 nucleotides are TGTGCCAGCACCCTATTTGGACCGCCTTTGGGGGGTGAGCAGTTCTTC.

This clonotype was counted a few times. The genes are TRBV6-2 or TRBV6-3 and TRBJ2-1; 7 bases fit TRBD2. V lost 8 bases and J lost 6; bases outside the gene matches: 4. The CDR3 contains 12 residues. The germline V gene encodes CDR1 MNHEY and CDR2 SVGEGT. The CDR3 nucleotides read TGTGCCAGCGGAGGACTAGTCAATGAGCAGTTCTTC. It encodes CASGGLVNEQFF.

This clonotype has a count of ten or more. V and J are TRBV5-1 and TRBJ2-7; D is undetermined. Germline lookup yields CDR1 SGHRS and CDR2 YFSETQ. Trimming pared 0 bases from V and 1 base from J, leaving 11 bases between. This CDR3 is 15 amino acids long. This chain's CDR3 is CASSLESFQSYEQYF. The CDR3 bases are TGCGCCAGCAGCTTGGAAAGTTTCCAGTCCTACGAGCAGTACTTC.

This clonotype was detected a few times. As the CDR3 is not closed by the conserved phenylalanine or tryptophan, this likely results from a read error. This rearrangement joins TRBV29-1 to TRBJ1-4, with D possibly matching TRBD1 (6 bases). Trimming took 3 bases from V and 3 from J, leaving 11 bases between them. Germline V gene lookup returns CDR1 SQVTM and CDR2 ANQGSEA. The CDR3 has 14 amino acids. This CDR3 is CSVDKTGSNEKLFL. The CDR3 nucleotides are TGCAGCGTTGATAAGACAGGTTCTAATGAAAAACTGTTTCTT.

This clonotype showed up many times. The V gene is TRBV4-3, the J gene TRBJ1-4; the match to TRBD1 covers 11 bases. The germline V gene has CDR1 LGHNA and CDR2 YSLEER. Unmatched junction bases numbered 6, after V lost 2 bases and J lost 7 bases. CDR3 length equals 16 residues. CDR3 loop: CASSQLTGTGGEKLFF. CDR3 sequence (DNA): TGCGCCAGCAGCCAACTCACCGGGACAGGGGGTGAAAAACTGTTTTTT.

The chain recombines TRBV12-3 or TRBV12-4 with TRBJ2-1; perhaps D is TRBD1 or TRBD2 (5 bases each). V was cut by 7 bases and J by 4 bases, with 11 bases left in between. The CDR3 is 13 amino acids. Here the CDR3 reads CASKGTAYNEQFF. The DNA of the CDR3 is TGTGCCAGCAAGGGGACGGCGTACAATGAGCAGTTCTTC.